This passage covers 31 T cell receptor beta chains from one sample sequenced in a study of T cell changes during pregnancy in multiple sclerosis. Libraries were prepared by immunoSEQ multiplex PCR; TCRdb keeps only in-frame clonotypes and omits some of them. The data contain approximately 21,000 clones, 88% of them singletons. Source: CD8+ T cells from peripheral blood mononuclear cells, taken in the third trimester of pregnancy. The receptors stem from a female donor in good health, enrolled as a control in a pregnancy study.

The chain links TRBV7-9 to TRBJ2-1; D is unresolved. The CDR3 is made up of 12 amino acids. In germline, CDR1 is SEHNR, CDR2 FQNEAQ (reference sequence). V lost 5 bases to trimming and J lost 8 bases, with 10 bases between them. CDR3 region: CASSDGWDEQFF. The CDR3 DNA follows: TGTGCCAGCAGCGACGGGTGGGATGAGCAGTTCTTC.

This clone has only a few counts. This chain connects TRBV18 to TRBJ1-1; 7 bases agree with TRBD1. Trimming took 2 bases from V and 0 from J; bases not matched to a gene: 6. This CDR3 has 16 amino acids. The germline gives CDR1 KGHSH, CDR2 LQKENI. CDR3 sequence: CASSPDDQGVNTEAFF. The CDR3 DNA follows: TGTGCCAGCTCACCAGACGATCAGGGGGTGAACACTGAAGCTTTCTTT.

The chain has TRBV9 and TRBJ2-3; TRBD1 matches at 8 bases. V was clipped by 2 bases and J by 11 bases; unmatched bases: 7. Per the germline V gene, CDR1 is SGDLS and CDR2 is YYNGEE. The CDR3 has 13 residues. The CDR3 region has the DNA TGTGCCAGCAGCGTCCAAGGACAGGGTAGGCAGTATTTT. Residues: CASSVQGQGRQYF.

The rearrangement uses TRBV11-3 and TRBJ2-1; 10 bases line up with TRBD2. CDR1 is SGHNT and CDR2 is YENEEA in the germline V gene. With V trimmed by 4 bases and J by 2 bases, 2 bases remained unmatched. The CDR3 contains 15 residues. The CDR3 bases are TGTGCCAGCAGCTCTCTAGCGGGGGCCTACAATGAGCAGTTCTTC. Translated, it gives CASSSLAGAYNEQFF.

This rearrangement joins TRBV9 to TRBJ2-3; a possible D gene is TRBD2 (7 bases). The CDR3 consists of 16 residues. Germline CDR1 is SGDLS and CDR2 is YYNGEE. The ends were cut back, 4 bases at V and 0 bases at J, with 15 bases in the middle. CDR3 in amino acids: CASSPRGGTSTDTQYF. As DNA, the CDR3 is TGTGCCAGCAGCCCAAGGGGGGGGACTAGCACAGATACGCAGTATTTT.

The genes are TRBV6-6 and TRBJ1-1, with no clear D. V lost 6 bases, J lost 1 base, and 9 bases lay in between. The length of the CDR3 is 13 residues. CDR1 and CDR2 from the germline V gene are MNHNY and SVGAGI (reference sequence). DNA of the CDR3: TGTGCCAGCAGCTCCCACTGGAACACTGAAGCTTTCTTT. This sequence encodes CASSSHWNTEAFF.

DNA of the CDR3: TGTGCCAGCAGTTTGCAACGGACTAGCGGGGCCTTGGGGCAGTATTTT. This translates into CASSLQRTSGALGQYF. This chain joins TRBV27 and TRBJ2-3; 12 bases are shared with TRBD2. There are 16 residues in the CDR3. Germline lookup yields CDR1 MNHEY and CDR2 SMNVEV (reference sequence). After removal of 3 bases from V and 11 bases from J, the junction contained 12 bases not matched to a gene.

The genes are TRBV4-3 and TRBJ1-2, with TRBD1 matching over 12 bases. Losses at the gene ends were 0 bases for V and 5 bases for J; bases not matched to a gene: 7. There are 17 residues in the CDR3. CDR1 is LGHNA, CDR2 YSLEER, per germline. For the CDR3, the DNA is TGCGCCAGCAGCCAAGATTCGGGACAGGGGGCCAGGTATGGCTACACCTTC. It specifies CASSQDSGQGARYGYTF.

This sequence joins TRBV11-2 and TRBJ2-7; 8 bases are a match to TRBD2. V lost 3 bases, J lost 3 bases, and 7 bases stayed unmatched. Germline V gene sequence: CDR1 SGHAT, CDR2 FQNNGV. The CDR3 sequence is 15 residues long. The CDR3 spells CASSLGLAGYYEQYF. Here the CDR3 DNA reads TGTGCCAGCAGCTTGGGGTTAGCGGGATACTACGAGCAGTACTTC.

V usage is TRBV7-9 and J usage is TRBJ2-1; 11 nucleotides align to TRBD2. V shed 5 bases, J shed 7 bases, and the junction held 10 bases outside the gene matches. CDR3 size: 16 residues. Germline V gene lookup returns CDR1 SEHNR and CDR2 FQNEAQ (reference sequence). In DNA, the CDR3 is TGTGCCAGCAGCCTTCGTACTAGCGGGGGAGGAAATGAGCAGTTCTTC. Translated: CASSLRTSGGGNEQFF.

The chain links TRBV18 to TRBJ1-5; no definite D call. The CDR3 totals 14 residues. V lost 1 base and J 4 bases, leaving 8 bases between the germline ends. CDR1 is KGHSH, CDR2 LQKENI, per germline. CDR3 protein: CASSPRIGNQPQHF. The DNA for the CDR3 is TGTGCCAGCTCACCACGCATCGGGAATCAGCCCCAGCATTTT. Filled out from reference TRBV18 and TRBJ1-5, the complete variable domain reads NAGVMQNPRHLVRRRGQEARLRCSPMKGHSHVYWYRQLPEEGLKFMVYLQKENIIDESGMPKERFSAEFPKEGPSILRIQQVVRGDSAAYFCASSPRIGNQPQHFGDGTRLSIL.

This chain links TRBV10-3 with TRBJ2-7; unclear D gene. Trimming pared 2 bases from V and 1 base from J, leaving 6 bases between. Germline V gene data show CDR1 as ENHRY and CDR2 as SYGVKD. The CDR3 is made up of 13 amino acids. CDR3: CAISEGQSYEQYF. The CDR3, as DNA: TGTGCCATCAGTGAGGGGCAGTCCTACGAGCAGTACTTC.

The J gene is TRBJ1-5, the V gene TRBV7-9; 9 bases are shared with TRBD1. CDR3 length: 14 amino acids. Germline V lookup: CDR1 SEHNR, CDR2 FQNEAQ (reference sequence). With V trimmed by 6 bases and J by 5 bases, 5 bases remained unmatched. CDR3 sequence: CASRGQGSDQPQHF. For the CDR3, the DNA is TGTGCCAGCAGAGGACAGGGGTCGGATCAGCCCCAGCATTTT.

The rearrangement joins TRBV14 to TRBJ2-3; perhaps TRBD2 as D (6 bases). The germline V and J ends were trimmed by 1 base and 1 base, with 15 bases remaining between them. There are 17 residues in the CDR3. Germline values: CDR1 SGHDN, CDR2 FVKESK. DNA for the CDR3: TGTGCCAGCAGCCAAGTTAAGGGCGGGGACCGCACAGATACGCAGTATTTT. Its translation is CASSQVKGGDRTDTQYF.

The chain carries TRBV19 and TRBJ2-2; D call uncertain. The V end was cut by 10 bases, the J end by 0 bases, with 6 bases between. Germline V lookup: CDR1 LNHDA, CDR2 SQIVND (reference sequence). The CDR3 runs 12 residues. CDR3 sequence: CATTTNTGELFF. The CDR3 DNA is TGTGCCACCACAACGAACACCGGGGAGCTGTTTTTT.

The chain is built from TRBV6-6 and TRBJ2-3; 8 bases fit TRBD2. V dropped 5 bases and J dropped 0; count of bases not matched to a gene: 4. Germline V CDR1 and CDR2: MNHNY, SVGAGI (reference sequence). This CDR3 comprises 15 residues. CDR3 amino acids: CASSPQRGSTDTQYF. CDR3 DNA: TGTGCCAGCAGTCCCCAGCGGGGGAGCACAGATACGCAGTATTTT.

The genes are TRBV27 and TRBJ2-1, with 7 bases aligning to TRBD1. Germline trimming cut 3 bases from V and 4 bases from J; bases unmatched to any gene: 6. The CDR3 sequence is 15 residues long. Germline loops: CDR1 MNHEY, CDR2 SMNVEV (reference sequence). The CDR3 sequence: CASSFYRGRYNEQFF. The CDR3 DNA reads as TGTGCCAGCAGTTTTTACAGGGGACGTTACAATGAGCAGTTCTTC.

This chain links TRBV4-2 with TRBJ1-6; 8 positions match TRBD1. The ends lost 0 bases at V and 8 bases at J; junction bases unmatched: 6. CDR1 and CDR2 (germline): LGHNA, YNFKEQ. This CDR3 contains 16 residues. CDR3: CASSQDEGTGYSPLHF. The CDR3 nucleotides read TGTGCCAGCAGCCAAGATGAGGGGACAGGATATTCACCCCTCCACTTT.

The gene calls are TRBV4-3 and TRBJ2-4; possibly TRBD2 for D (6 bases). V was shortened by 0 bases and J by 2 bases, with 17 bases between the two germline ends. In germline, CDR1 is LGHNA, CDR2 YSLEER. This CDR3 region has 18 residues. Written as DNA, the CDR3 is TGCGCCAGCAGCCAAGATCTGGTGGCGGGATCGACCAAAAACATTCAGTACTTC. It yields the protein CASSQDLVAGSTKNIQYF.

This clone was found a few times. The chain uses TRBV6-1 and TRBJ2-3; 10 positions match TRBD2. Trimming took 4 bases from V and 6 from J; bases not matched to a gene: 10. CDR3 length equals 16 residues. Germline CDR1 reads MNHNS; CDR2 reads SASEGT. The DNA for the CDR3 is TGTGCCAGCAGTGGACATAGCGGGGGGCCGGGTGATACGCAGTATTTT. This sequence encodes CASSGHSGGPGDTQYF.

The chain combines TRBV15 with TRBJ2-2, with 10 nucleotides matching TRBD2. Germline assignment: CDR1 LNHNV and CDR2 YYDKDF (reference sequence). V gave up 5 bases and J gave up 3 bases; unmatched junction bases: 3. The CDR3 loop spans 15 amino acids. The DNA of the CDR3 is TGTGCCACCAGCCCGGGGACTAGCGACACCGGGGAGCTGTTTTTT. As protein: CATSPGTSDTGELFF. Supplemented by reference TRBV15 and TRBJ2-2, the full variable domain reads DAMVIQNPRYQVTQFGKPVTLSCSQTLNHNVMYWYQQKSSQAPKLLFHYYDKDFNNEADTPDNFQSRRPNTSFCFLDIRSPGLGDTAMYLCATSPGTSDTGELFFGEGSRLTVL.

This clone came up once. This sequence joins TRBV30 and TRBJ1-5; 7 bases line up with TRBD1. The CDR3 covers 14 residues. V lost 4 bases to trimming and J lost 4 bases; unmatched junction nucleotides: 7. Germline CDR1 GTSNPN, CDR2 SVGIG (reference sequence). CDR3 protein: CAWTPGTANQPQHF. Written as DNA, the CDR3 is TGTGCCTGGACCCCCGGGACAGCTAATCAGCCCCAGCATTTT.

The V and J genes are TRBV6-4 and TRBJ2-2, with D possibly being TRBD2 (5 bases). The germline gives CDR1 MRHNA, CDR2 SNTAGT. The CDR3 extends over 14 amino acids. V was pared by 0 bases and J by 3 bases, with 5 bases between. The CDR3 DNA sequence: TGTGCCAGCAGTGACTCGCGGGACACCGGGGAGCTGTTTTTT. As protein: CASSDSRDTGELFF.

The chain joins TRBV5-1 to TRBJ2-3, with D uncertain. Germline assignment: CDR1 SGHRS and CDR2 YFSETQ. The germline V and J ends were trimmed by 5 bases and 2 bases, with 12 bases remaining between them. The CDR3 runs to 14 residues. The CDR3 DNA follows: TGCGCCAGCAGGCCGCCCGCGGACACAGATACGCAGTATTTT. Residues: CASRPPADTDTQYF.

The sample holds one count of this clone. The gene calls are TRBV4-1 and TRBJ2-1, with 10 bases matching TRBD2. Germline V gene sequence: CDR1 MGHRA, CDR2 YSYEKL. V trimming: 0 bases; J trimming: 10 bases; junction bases outside the gene matches: 6. The CDR3 spans 15 residues. The CDR3 DNA reads TGCGCCAGCAGCCAAGAAGGTCTAGCGGGGGCCGAGCAGTTCTTC. Amino acids: CASSQEGLAGAEQFF.

The rearrangement joins TRBV15 to TRBJ2-7, with a possible D match to TRBD2 (5 bases). Trimming took 8 bases from V and 5 from J, leaving 16 bases between them. CDR1 and CDR2 from the germline V gene are LNHNV and YYDKDF (reference sequence). This CDR3 is 13 amino acids long. The CDR3 region is CATERNYGDEQYF. Here the CDR3 DNA reads TGTGCCACCGAGCGGAATTACGGGGACGAGCAGTACTTC. The whole variable domain, remainder taken from reference TRBV15 and TRBJ2-7, is DAMVIQNPRYQVTQFGKPVTLSCSQTLNHNVMYWYQQKSSQAPKLLFHYYDKDFNNEADTPDNFQSRRPNTSFCFLDIRSPGLGDTAMYLCATERNYGDEQYFGPGTRLTVT.

J is TRBJ2-7 and V is TRBV27; TRBD2 aligns across 8 bases. V was clipped by 5 bases and J by 4 bases; unmatched bases: 10. The length of the CDR3 is 15 residues. Germline CDR1 reads MNHEY; CDR2 reads SMNVEV (reference sequence). This CDR3 is CASSLDSGTSYEQYF. The CDR3 coding sequence is TGTGCCAGCAGTCTGGATAGCGGGACCTCTTACGAGCAGTACTTC.

The chain carries TRBV15 and TRBJ2-5, with a tentative D call TRBD1 (6 bases). Germline V gives CDR1 LNHNV, CDR2 YYDKDF (reference sequence). CDR3 length equals 15 residues. V was pared by 2 bases and J by 2 bases, with 12 bases between. CDR3 sequence: CATSRSDRRQETQYF. For the CDR3, the DNA is TGTGCCACCAGCAGATCCGACAGGAGGCAAGAGACCCAGTACTTC.

This chain connects TRBV19 to TRBJ1-2, with 8 bases aligning to TRBD1. Germline V gene lookup returns CDR1 LNHDA and CDR2 SQIVND (reference sequence). The CDR3 sequence is 11 residues long. V lost 8 bases, J lost 8 bases, and 4 bases stayed unmatched. The CDR3 DNA sequence: TGTGCCAGTGGACAGGGTTGGGGCTACACCTTC. It is translated as CASGQGWGYTF. The variable domain in full, completed from reference TRBV19 and TRBJ1-2, reads DGGITQSPKYLFRKEGQNVTLSCEQNLNHDAMYWYRQDPGQGLRLIYYSQIVNDFQKGDIAEGYSVSREKKESFPLTVTSAQKNPTAFYLCASGQGWGYTFGSGTRLTVV.

The chain uses TRBV5-8 and TRBJ2-7, with 10 bases identical to TRBD1. V was pared by 3 bases and J by 5 bases, with 11 bases of the junction left unmatched. The CDR3 spans 16 residues. Per the germline V gene, CDR1 is SGHTS and CDR2 is YDEGEE. CDR3 residues: CASSWIPGQGFDEQYF. CDR3 DNA sequence: TGTGCCAGCAGCTGGATCCCGGGACAGGGGTTTGACGAGCAGTACTTC.

This chain joins TRBV4-1 and TRBJ1-4, with no clear D. CDR3 size: 16 residues. Trimming shortened V by 1 base and J by 4 bases, and 13 bases separated the two germline ends. From germline, CDR1 is MGHRA and CDR2 YSYEKL. The chain's CDR3 is CASSQVLRANNEKLFF. For the CDR3, the DNA is TGCGCCAGCAGCCAAGTGCTGCGGGCGAATAATGAAAAACTGTTTTTT.